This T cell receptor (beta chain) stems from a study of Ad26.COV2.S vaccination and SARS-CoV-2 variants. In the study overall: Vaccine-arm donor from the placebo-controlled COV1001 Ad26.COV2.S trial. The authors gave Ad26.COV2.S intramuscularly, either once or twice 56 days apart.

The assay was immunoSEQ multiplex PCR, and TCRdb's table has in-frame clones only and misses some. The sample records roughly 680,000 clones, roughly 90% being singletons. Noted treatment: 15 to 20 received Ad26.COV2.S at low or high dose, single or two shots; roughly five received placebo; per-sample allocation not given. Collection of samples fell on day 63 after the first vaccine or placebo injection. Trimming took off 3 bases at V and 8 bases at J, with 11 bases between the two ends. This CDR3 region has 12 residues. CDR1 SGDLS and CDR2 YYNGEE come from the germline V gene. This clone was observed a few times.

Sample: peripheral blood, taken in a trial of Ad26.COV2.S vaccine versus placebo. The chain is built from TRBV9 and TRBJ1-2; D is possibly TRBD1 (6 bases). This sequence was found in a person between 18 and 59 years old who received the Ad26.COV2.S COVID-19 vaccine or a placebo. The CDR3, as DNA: TGTGCCAGCAGCGGGACAGCCGGGGGCTACACCTTC. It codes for CASSGTAGGYTF.